Presented here are 24 T cell receptor beta chains from one specimen sequenced in a study of blood T cell repertoires in COVID-19. Assay: immunoSEQ multiplex PCR; the TCRdb copy retains only in-frame clones and omits some. Of fewer than 250,000 clones in the sample, approximately 91% were seen once. Input material: peripheral blood. These receptor sequences come from a woman between 40 and 55 years old with acute or convalescent COVID-19.

The chain carries TRBV27 and TRBJ1-1; possible D gene TRBD1, 5 bases. The CDR3 spans 16 residues. Trimming shortened V by 5 bases and J by 1 base, and 17 bases separated the two germline ends. Germline V gene data show CDR1 as MNHEY and CDR2 as SMNVEV (reference sequence). CDR3 region: CASSRWGRVENTEAFF. CDR3 sequence (DNA): TGTGCCAGCAGTCGCTGGGGCAGGGTAGAGAACACTGAAGCTTTCTTT.

This chain connects TRBV10-1 to TRBJ2-3, with D maybe TRBD1 (6 bases). Looked up from germline, CDR1 is WNHNN and CDR2 is SYGVQD (reference sequence). There are 14 residues in the CDR3. Trimming pared 4 bases from V and 3 bases from J, leaving 11 bases between. CDR3 DNA sequence: TGCGCCAGCAGTGCAGGGGCTGGGACAGATACGCAGTATTTT. This encodes CASSAGAGTDTQYF.

The CDR3 DNA follows: TGTGCCAGCAGCTTAACCCCCCGGGGGGGGCATGAGCAGTTCTTC. This encodes CASSLTPRGGHEQFF. The chain links TRBV7-6 to TRBJ2-1; 8 nucleotides align to TRBD2. V shed 2 bases, J shed 8 bases, and the junction held 8 bases outside the gene matches. Germline loops: CDR1 SGHVS, CDR2 FNYEAQ. This CDR3 comprises 15 residues.

The V gene is TRBV2, the J gene TRBJ2-1; 11 nucleotides line up with TRBD2. Trimming cost V 2 bases and J 5 bases; bases outside gene matches: 11. The germline CDR1 and CDR2 sequences are SNHLY and FYNNEI. The CDR3 is 18 residues long. CDR3 region: CASSETSGGPASDNEQFF. CDR3 nucleotides: TGTGCCAGCAGTGAAACTAGCGGGGGTCCTGCTTCGGACAATGAGCAGTTCTTC.

CDR3 loop: CASSPFTGNTGELFF. In nucleotides, the CDR3 is TGTGCCAGCTCACCCTTCACAGGGAACACCGGGGAGCTGTTTTTT. The chain combines TRBV18 with TRBJ2-2; maybe TRBD1 (5 bases). The CDR3 extends over 15 amino acids. Germline-derived CDR1 and CDR2 are KGHSH and LQKENI. The V end lost 3 bases, the J end lost 1 base, and 9 bases lay between the germline ends.

The V gene is TRBV18, the J gene TRBJ1-2; perhaps TRBD1 as D (5 bases). Trimming took off 3 bases at V and 4 bases at J, with 15 bases between the two ends. The CDR3 contains 15 residues. Germline V lookup: CDR1 KGHSH, CDR2 LQKENI. The CDR3 sequence: CASSPDRGMRYGYTF. In DNA form, the CDR3 reads TGTGCCAGCTCACCGGACCGGGGGATGCGCTATGGCTACACCTTC.

The rearrangement joins TRBV27 to TRBJ2-3, with a tentative D call TRBD2 (6 bases). V was trimmed by 3 bases and J by 1 base, leaving 11 bases between them. CDR3 length equals 15 residues. CDR1 is MNHEY, CDR2 SMNVEV, per germline (reference sequence). CDR3 in DNA: TGTGCCAGCAGTTTTGGGGGGACCCGCACAGATACGCAGTATTTT. The encoded protein is CASSFGGTRTDTQYF.

The rearrangement joins TRBV6-5 to TRBJ2-1; D remains unclear. This CDR3 contains 15 residues. Germline CDR1 reads MNHEY; CDR2 reads SVGAGI. V lost 5 bases, J lost 2 bases, and 13 bases lay in between. The CDR3 loop reads CASSPPLGTYNEQFF. In DNA form, the CDR3 reads TGTGCCAGCAGTCCCCCTCTAGGCACCTACAATGAGCAGTTCTTC.

The V gene is TRBV11-2, the J gene TRBJ2-5; perhaps TRBD2 as D (5 bases). CDR1 and CDR2 (germline): SGHAT, FQNNGV. This CDR3 comprises 15 residues. The CDR3 DNA follows: TGTGCTTCAACCCCGGGGTACCTGGACCAAGAGACCCAGTACTTC. It is translated as CASTPGYLDQETQYF.

The V call is TRBV7-9, the J call TRBJ1-2; 11 bases agree with TRBD1. With 4 bases clipped from V and 3 bases from J, the junction kept 4 bases outside the gene matches. Germline V gene lookup returns CDR1 SEHNR and CDR2 FQNEAQ (reference sequence). The CDR3 is 15 residues long. The CDR3 region has the DNA TGTGCCAGCAGCTACCCGGGACAGGGGGACTATGGCTACACCTTC. Translating gives CASSYPGQGDYGYTF.

The chain combines TRBV27 with TRBJ1-4; possible D gene TRBD1, 6 bases. Germline CDR1 reads MNHEY; CDR2 reads SMNVEV (reference sequence). The CDR3 is made up of 15 amino acids. Trimming pared 5 bases from V and 0 bases from J, leaving 10 bases between. CDR3 nucleotides: TGTGCCAGCAGTAGCAGGGGCGCAACTAATGAAAAACTGTTTTTT. This sequence encodes CASSSRGATNEKLFF. Filled out from reference TRBV27 and TRBJ1-4, the complete variable domain reads EAQVTQNPRYLITVTGKKLTVTCSQNMNHEYMSWYRQDPGLGLRQIYYSMNVEVTDKGDVPEGYKVSRKEKRNFPLILESPSPNQTSLYFCASSSRGATNEKLFFGSGTQLSVL.

The chain carries TRBV5-6 and TRBJ2-3; 9 nucleotides agree with TRBD1. Trimming removed 4 bases from V and 3 bases from J; junction bases left unmatched: 9. Germline assignment: CDR1 SGHDT and CDR2 YYEEEE. This CDR3 spans 16 amino acids. In nucleotides, the CDR3 is TGTGCCAGCAGCCGTCCCGGGACAGGGACAACAGATACGCAGTATTTT. Translated: CASSRPGTGTTDTQYF.

V usage is TRBV5-1 and J usage is TRBJ2-1; TRBD2 aligns across 9 bases. Germline V gene data show CDR1 as SGHRS and CDR2 as YFSETQ. The CDR3 has 17 amino acids. The V and J ends lost 0 bases and 4 bases, in that order; junction bases with no gene match: 8. CDR3 protein: CASSLVSGGPFYNEQFF. CDR3 DNA: TGCGCCAGCAGCTTGGTTAGCGGGGGACCTTTTTACAATGAGCAGTTCTTC.

This rearrangement joins TRBV6-5 to TRBJ2-7, with 7 nucleotides matching TRBD2. With 6 bases clipped from V and 3 bases from J, the junction kept 11 bases outside the gene matches. The CDR3 loop spans 15 amino acids. Germline assignment: CDR1 MNHEY and CDR2 SVGAGI. The CDR3 DNA sequence: TGTGCCAGCAGCGCGGTAGCGGGTACAGTCTACGAGCAGTACGTC. This translates into CASSAVAGTVYEQYV.

The chain employs TRBV9 and TRBJ1-2; TRBD1 agrees at 7 bases. The CDR3 runs 11 residues. V trimming: 5 bases; J trimming: 6 bases; junction bases outside the gene matches: 1. Germline lookup yields CDR1 SGDLS and CDR2 YYNGEE. The chain's CDR3 is CASRGTDGYTF. CDR3 bases: TGTGCCAGCAGGGGGACAGATGGCTACACCTTC.

The chain uses TRBV9 and TRBJ1-3, with 8 bases fitting TRBD1. This CDR3 contains 15 residues. J gave up 1 base and V 3 bases, and 3 bases lay outside the gene matches. Germline V gene data show CDR1 as SGDLS and CDR2 as YYNGEE. CDR3: CASSERTGSGNTIYF. CDR3 sequence (DNA): TGTGCCAGCAGCGAGCGGACAGGGTCTGGAAACACCATATATTTT.

The J gene is TRBJ2-7, the V gene TRBV5-5; TRBD1 aligns across 7 bases. Germline V CDR1 and CDR2: SGHKS, YYEKEE (reference sequence). J was trimmed by 5 bases and V by 4 bases; bases with no gene match: 12. This CDR3 comprises 15 residues. The CDR3 loop reads CASSRLRDSLHEQYV. CDR3 DNA: TGTGCCAGCAGCCGGCTAAGGGACAGCCTCCACGAGCAGTACGTC.

The chain links TRBV30 to TRBJ2-7; 11 bases line up with TRBD2. Trimming took 3 bases from V and 3 from J; bases not matched to a gene: 4. The CDR3 has 14 residues. In germline, CDR1 is GTSNPN, CDR2 SVGIG (reference sequence). The CDR3 loop reads CAWRPTSGGYEQYV. CDR3 sequence (DNA): TGTGCCTGGAGACCCACTAGCGGGGGCTACGAGCAGTACGTC.

The gene calls are TRBV5-1 and TRBJ1-2; D unclear. Germline CDR1 is SGHRS and CDR2 is YFSETQ. V was shortened by 1 base and J by 1 base, with 5 bases between the two germline ends. This CDR3 region has 13 residues. CDR3 bases: TGCGCCAGCAGCTTGTTCAATAACTATGGCTACACCTTC. This encodes CASSLFNNYGYTF.

The chain is built from TRBV10-3 and TRBJ1-6; 7 nucleotides align to TRBD1. Germline CDR1 and CDR2: ENHRY and SYGVKD. The V segment lost 3 bases and the J segment 9 bases; nucleotides outside the gene matches: 5. The CDR3 covers 14 residues. The CDR3 region has the DNA TGTGCCATCAGTGACGGACAGGCTATTTCACCCCTCCACTTT. This gives the protein CAISDGQAISPLHF.

The chain recombines TRBV28 with TRBJ1-1; D is unclear. Per the germline V gene, CDR1 is MDHEN and CDR2 is SYDVKM. Trimming stripped 2 bases from V and 3 bases from J, with 7 bases between. CDR3 length: 13 residues. The CDR3 DNA is TGTGCCAGCAGTTTAGAGAGGGACACTGAAGCTTTCTTT. Translating gives CASSLERDTEAFF.

The rearrangement uses TRBV29-1 and TRBJ1-2; D possibly corresponds to TRBD1 (5 bases). This CDR3 has 13 residues. V lost 2 bases, J lost 5 bases, and 12 bases lay in between. Germline V gene sequence: CDR1 SQVTM, CDR2 ANQGSEA. The CDR3 sequence is CSVEPGGTYGYTF. CDR3 in DNA: TGCAGCGTTGAACCGGGGGGAACTTATGGCTACACCTTC.

The chain uses TRBV11-2 and TRBJ2-1; TRBD2 might be the D (5 bases). The CDR3 consists of 15 residues. Deletions cut 6 bases from V and 6 bases from J, with 18 bases between. Germline V lookup: CDR1 SGHAT, CDR2 FQNNGV. DNA of the CDR3: TGTGCCAGCAGACACCCGGGGTGGCTGGGCAATGAGCAGTTCTTC. This encodes CASRHPGWLGNEQFF.

The V gene is TRBV6-5, the J gene TRBJ1-1; D ambiguous. Germline-derived CDR1 and CDR2 are MNHEY and SVGAGI. The CDR3 contains 15 residues. V was cut by 2 bases and J by 9 bases, with 19 bases left in between. CDR3 sequence reads: CASSYTLGSRAKAFF. The DNA for the CDR3 is TGTGCCAGCAGTTACACGCTTGGGAGCCGGGCCAAAGCTTTCTTT.